The TCR beta chain under discussion was sequenced for a study of blood T cell repertoires in COVID-19. Overall study context: Nucleic acid was either cDNA or gDNA, and it came from T cells, B-cell-depleted T cells, or PBMCs.

Trimming shortened V by 0 bases and J by 8 bases, and 10 bases separated the two germline ends. The CDR3 loop spans 12 amino acids. Germline V gives CDR1 GTSNPN, CDR2 SVGIG (reference sequence). Authors' methods: Amplification of reference gene primers provided the estimated nucleated cell counts. Produced via immunoSEQ multiplex PCR; TCRdb's table is partial and in-frame only. V, J and clone size were drawn from that table, and D and trimming were deduced from the DNA. The sample records approximately 110,000 clones, about three quarters being singletons. Sequenced: peripheral blood. This rearrangement joins TRBV30 to TRBJ1-2; D gene uncertain. The clonotype comes from a human donor with acute or convalescent COVID-19. The donor label of this sample is uncertain. The CDR3 nucleotides are TGTGCCTGGAGTGTAGGTCAGGTCGGCTACACCTTC. Translation: CAWSVGQVGYTF.